The present T cell receptor beta chain was sequenced within a study of blood T cell repertoires in COVID-19. The overall study: The origin of the acute and convalescent COVID-19 samples was the United States, Italy and Spain. Sample material is recorded as cDNA or gDNA derived from T cells, B-cell-depleted T cells, or PBMCs.

Followed over time, Seattle patients had been enrolled while infection was active. How the authors handled the data: Estimation of nucleated cell counts relied on the amplification of reference gene primers. Profiled with immunoSEQ multiplex PCR; TCRdb holds only in-frame clones, not every one. That table furnishes V, J and clone size, whereas the DNA furnished D and trimming. This sample has some 220,000 clones, with about 83% found just once. The ends were cut back, 2 bases at V and 8 bases at J, with 13 bases in the middle. The germline gives CDR1 SGHDT, CDR2 YYEEEE. The CDR3 totals 14 residues. The V call is TRBV5-6, the J call TRBJ1-4; D remains unclear. This clonotype originated in a woman in her 30s with COVID-19, enrolled during active disease. Sequenced sample: peripheral blood. CDR3 sequence reads: CASSLGGQSEKLFF. In nucleotides, the CDR3 is TGTGCCAGCAGCTTAGGAGGGCAAAGCGAAAAACTGTTTTTT.